This TCR beta chain stems from a study of shared clonotypes between healthy human individuals. As for the study in general: Three CD4 naive, three CD4 memory, two CD8 naive and one CD8 memory plate were used per donor.

Researchers ran the assay at a deep level. Measured with immunoSEQ multiplex PCR; TCRdb has only the in-frame clones, and not every one. The table includes under 2.5 million clones, around 90% detected once. V shed 3 bases and J shed 4 bases, with 8 bases lying between them. The CDR3 length is 13 residues. Germline V lookup: CDR1 SGHRS, CDR2 YFSETQ. The receptor was derived from a young man in good health. Some clones in this sample may be carry-over from other donors' samples. The specimen was naive CD4+ T cells from PBMCs. Noted subset: CD45RA+ positively selected. This rearrangement joins TRBV5-1 to TRBJ1-5, with a tentative D call TRBD1 (5 bases). The CDR3 region has the DNA TGCGCCAGCAGCTGGGACTTAAATCAGCCCCAGCATTTT. It codes for CASSWDLNQPQHF.